Listed below are T cell receptor beta chains from one sample, sequenced in a study of T-cell memory formation after mild COVID-19. TCRdb independently ran MiXCR on the 5' RACE reads; one entry per CDR3 protein. The sample shows 250,000 to 300,000 distinct CDR3 sequences, 15% to 20% of them seen only once. Input material: PBMCs or a T cell subset sorted from them (not recorded which). The receptors stem from a man between 18 and 29 years old who had mild COVID-19 (a few samples of this study predate the infection). Cell type and time point are not known. CDR3s include the opening cysteine and the closing phenylalanine or tryptophan. The order of the fields is V gene, D gene, J gene, clone size, CDR3 protein, CDR3 DNA. The D gene is left open where the match is weak. Expanded clones are given a class, and other clones once, few, many or no size at all.

V gene: TRBV4-3; D gene: -; J gene: TRBJ2-2; clone size: -; CDR3 protein: CASSQDSLTGELFF; CDR3 DNA: TGCGCCAGCAGCCAAGACTCACTCACCGGGGAGCTGTTTTTT
V gene: TRBV20-1; D gene: -; J gene: TRBJ2-1; clone size: -; CDR3 protein: CSARFNNEQFF; CDR3 DNA: TGCAGTGCCCGCTTTAACAATGAGCAGTTCTTC
V gene: TRBV20-1; D gene: -; J gene: TRBJ2-2; clone size: many; CDR3 protein: CSARAGFTGELFF; CDR3 DNA: TGCAGTGCTAGGGCCGGATTCACCGGGGAGCTGTTTTTT
V gene: TRBV5-1; D gene: -; J gene: TRBJ2-5; clone size: few; CDR3 protein: CASSRNWDQETQYF; CDR3 DNA: TGCGCCAGCAGCCGTAATTGGGATCAAGAGACCCAGTACTTC
V gene: TRBV29-1; D gene: -; J gene: TRBJ2-5; clone size: -; CDR3 protein: CSVVIRARETQYF; CDR3 DNA: TGCAGCGTAGTAATCAGGGCCCGCGAGACCCAGTACTTC
V gene: TRBV12-3/TRBV12-4; D gene: TRBD1; J gene: TRBJ2-5; clone size: -; CDR3 protein: CASRTTRDRQETQYF; CDR3 DNA: TGTGCCAGCAGAACCACGAGGGACAGGCAAGAGACCCAGTACTTC
V gene: TRBV4-3; D gene: -; J gene: TRBJ2-2; clone size: -; CDR3 protein: CASSQDRGAATGELFF; CDR3 DNA: TGCGCCAGCAGCCAAGATCGAGGGGCGGCCACCGGGGAGCTGTTTTTT
V gene: TRBV20-1; D gene: TRBD1; J gene: TRBJ1-5; clone size: -; CDR3 protein: CSALQGNQPQHF; CDR3 DNA: TGCAGTGCTCTACAGGGGAATCAGCCCCAGCATTTT
V gene: TRBV2; D gene: -; J gene: TRBJ2-6; clone size: -; CDR3 protein: CDSTRGVDFSGANVLTF; CDR3 DNA: TGTGACAGCACGCGGGGCGTAGACTTCTCTGGGGCCAACGTCCTGACTTTC
V gene: TRBV12-3/TRBV12-4; D gene: -; J gene: TRBJ1-6; clone size: few; CDR3 protein: CASRVGSISPLHF; CDR3 DNA: TGTGCCAGCAGAGTCGGGAGTATCTCACCCCTCCACTTT
V gene: TRBV12-3/TRBV12-4; D gene: -; J gene: TRBJ1-1; clone size: few; CDR3 protein: CASSLFGRLEAFF; CDR3 DNA: TGTGCCAGCAGTTTGTTTGGCAGACTTGAAGCTTTCTTT
V gene: TRBV7-2; D gene: -; J gene: TRBJ1-1; clone size: -; CDR3 protein: CASSWDNTEAFF; CDR3 DNA: TGTGCCAGCAGCTGGGACAACACTGAAGCTTTCTTT
V gene: TRBV4-1; D gene: -; J gene: TRBJ2-7; clone size: few; CDR3 protein: CASSQSMPSREQYF; CDR3 DNA: TGCGCCAGCAGCCAAAGTATGCCGTCCAGGGAGCAGTACTTC
V gene: TRBV5-1; D gene: TRBD1; J gene: TRBJ2-7; clone size: few; CDR3 protein: CASSFSGDSSYEQYF; CDR3 DNA: TGCGCCAGCAGCTTCTCTGGGGACAGCTCCTACGAGCAGTACTTC
V gene: TRBV4-3; D gene: TRBD2; J gene: TRBJ2-5; clone size: once; CDR3 protein: CASSQDLLAGAPGETQYF; CDR3 DNA: TGCGCCAGCAGCCAAGATCTGCTAGCGGGGGCCCCGGGAGAGACCCAGTACTTC
V gene: TRBV10-1; D gene: -; J gene: TRBJ1-2; clone size: -; CDR3 protein: CASSERTDYGYTF; CDR3 DNA: TGCGCCAGCAGTGAGCGGACAGACTATGGCTACACCTTC
V gene: TRBV5-1; D gene: -; J gene: TRBJ1-2; clone size: -; CDR3 protein: CASSYRGGYGYTF; CDR3 DNA: TGCGCCAGCAGCTATAGGGGCGGCTATGGCTACACCTTC
V gene: TRBV6-5; D gene: -; J gene: TRBJ1-6; clone size: many; CDR3 protein: CASRPDGANSPLHF; CDR3 DNA: TGTGCCAGCAGGCCGGACGGAGCTAATTCACCCCTCCACTTT
V gene: TRBV9; D gene: -; J gene: TRBJ1-6; clone size: many; CDR3 protein: CASSVAYRETSPLHF; CDR3 DNA: TGTGCCAGCAGCGTAGCGTACAGGGAGACTTCACCCCTCCACTTT
V gene: TRBV4-3; D gene: -; J gene: TRBJ1-2; clone size: -; CDR3 protein: CASSQDWESYTF; CDR3 DNA: TGCGCCAGCAGCCAAGATTGGGAGAGCTACACCTTC
V gene: TRBV10-3; D gene: -; J gene: TRBJ2-3; clone size: -; CDR3 protein: CATLAYSTDTQYF; CDR3 DNA: TGTGCCACGCTAGCATATAGCACAGATACGCAGTATTTT
V gene: TRBV18; D gene: -; J gene: TRBJ2-7; clone size: -; CDR3 protein: CASSPQATDYEQYF; CDR3 DNA: TGTGCCAGCTCACCACAAGCGACGGATTACGAGCAGTACTTC
V gene: TRBV20-1; D gene: -; J gene: TRBJ2-5; clone size: -; CDR3 protein: CSARVGAIKETQYF; CDR3 DNA: TGCAGTGCTAGGGTGGGGGCAATAAAAGAGACCCAGTACTTC
V gene: TRBV4-1; D gene: TRBD1; J gene: TRBJ1-2; clone size: few; CDR3 protein: CASRLYGQGYNYGYTF; CDR3 DNA: TGCGCCAGCAGGCTTTATGGACAGGGATATAACTATGGCTACACCTTC
V gene: TRBV5-1; D gene: TRBD1; J gene: TRBJ1-1; clone size: many; CDR3 protein: CASSLEAGGSRDTEAFF; CDR3 DNA: TGCGCCAGCAGCTTGGAGGCAGGGGGCTCTCGGGACACTGAAGCTTTCTTT
V gene: TRBV6-4; D gene: TRBD1; J gene: TRBJ2-1; clone size: many; CDR3 protein: CASSDRDSSYNEQFF; CDR3 DNA: TGTGCCAGCAGTGACCGGGACAGTTCTTACAATGAGCAGTTCTTC
V gene: TRBV20-1; D gene: TRBD2; J gene: TRBJ2-2; clone size: -; CDR3 protein: CSARDFGTSGGSTGELFF; CDR3 DNA: TGCAGTGCTAGAGATTTCGGGACTAGCGGGGGGTCAACCGGGGAGCTGTTTTTT
V gene: TRBV28; D gene: -; J gene: TRBJ2-2; clone size: few; CDR3 protein: CASSLGARETGELFF; CDR3 DNA: TGTGCCAGCAGTTTAGGCGCTAGAGAAACCGGGGAGCTGTTTTTT
V gene: TRBV20-1; D gene: TRBD1; J gene: TRBJ1-6; clone size: -; CDR3 protein: CSATYGTANSPLHF; CDR3 DNA: TGCAGTGCCACCTACGGGACAGCGAATTCACCCCTCCACTTT
V gene: TRBV11-3; D gene: -; J gene: TRBJ2-5; clone size: -; CDR3 protein: CASSQVEGTQYF; CDR3 DNA: TGTGCCAGCAGCCAGGTGGAAGGGACCCAGTACTTC
V gene: TRBV5-5; D gene: -; J gene: TRBJ2-5; clone size: many; CDR3 protein: CASSLEGSGRQETQYF; CDR3 DNA: TGTGCCAGCAGCTTGGAGGGGTCAGGTCGCCAAGAGACCCAGTACTTC
V gene: TRBV4-3; D gene: TRBD2; J gene: TRBJ2-7; clone size: -; CDR3 protein: CASSQVAGAYYEQYF; CDR3 DNA: TGCGCCAGCAGCCAAGTAGCGGGGGCCTACTACGAGCAGTACTTC
V gene: TRBV7-6; D gene: TRBD1; J gene: TRBJ2-2; clone size: few; CDR3 protein: CASSSWDRTGELFF; CDR3 DNA: TGTGCCAGCAGCTCCTGGGACAGAACCGGGGAGCTGTTTTTT
V gene: TRBV12-3/TRBV12-4; D gene: TRBD2; J gene: TRBJ2-3; clone size: few; CDR3 protein: CASSFGAGGLKQYF; CDR3 DNA: TGTGCCAGCAGTTTTGGAGCGGGGGGGCTAAAGCAGTATTTT
V gene: TRBV5-5; D gene: -; J gene: TRBJ2-5; clone size: few; CDR3 protein: CASSLGGLSAKETQYF; CDR3 DNA: TGTGCCAGCAGCTTGGGTGGTCTCTCCGCCAAAGAGACCCAGTACTTC
V gene: TRBV5-1; D gene: -; J gene: TRBJ1-5; clone size: many; CDR3 protein: CASSLFPNQPQHF; CDR3 DNA: TGCGCCAGCAGCTTGTTTCCTAATCAGCCCCAGCATTTT
V gene: TRBV12-3/TRBV12-4; D gene: -; J gene: TRBJ1-6; clone size: few; CDR3 protein: CASSLGQDYNSPLHF; CDR3 DNA: TGTGCCAGCAGTTTAGGACAGGACTATAATTCACCCCTCCACTTT
V gene: TRBV7-2; D gene: -; J gene: TRBJ1-1; clone size: -; CDR3 protein: CASSFMGPRANTEAFF; CDR3 DNA: TGTGCCAGCAGCTTCATGGGACCCCGGGCGAACACTGAAGCTTTCTTT
V gene: TRBV14; D gene: -; J gene: TRBJ1-4; clone size: few; CDR3 protein: CASSQGRGFWEKLFF; CDR3 DNA: TGTGCCAGCAGCCAAGGGAGGGGATTTTGGGAAAAACTGTTTTTT
V gene: TRBV7-2; D gene: TRBD1; J gene: TRBJ1-6; clone size: many; CDR3 protein: CASSFPGRGFNSPLHF; CDR3 DNA: TGTGCCAGCAGCTTTCCCGGCAGGGGGTTCAATTCACCCCTCCACTTT
V gene: TRBV18; D gene: -; J gene: TRBJ1-4; clone size: -; CDR3 protein: CASSPAFPTNEKLFF; CDR3 DNA: TGTGCCAGCTCACCGGCCTTCCCGACTAATGAAAAACTGTTTTTT
V gene: TRBV7-2; D gene: -; J gene: TRBJ2-5; clone size: -; CDR3 protein: CASSSSRGETQYF; CDR3 DNA: TGTGCCAGCAGCTCCTCCCGTGGGGAGACCCAGTACTTC
V gene: TRBV27; D gene: TRBD2; J gene: TRBJ2-1; clone size: many; CDR3 protein: CASSLWAGGPISNEQFF; CDR3 DNA: TGTGCCAGCAGTTTATGGGCGGGGGGGCCAATTTCCAATGAGCAGTTCTTC
V gene: TRBV6-5; D gene: TRBD1; J gene: TRBJ2-2; clone size: -; CDR3 protein: CASNRQGAGELFF; CDR3 DNA: TGTGCCAGCAACAGACAGGGGGCCGGGGAGCTGTTTTTT
V gene: TRBV12-3/TRBV12-4; D gene: TRBD2; J gene: TRBJ2-1; clone size: -; CDR3 protein: CASSYASGEQFF; CDR3 DNA: TGTGCCAGCAGCTACGCTAGCGGCGAGCAGTTCTTC
V gene: TRBV2; D gene: TRBD2; J gene: TRBJ2-2; clone size: -; CDR3 protein: CASSPPSGVTGELFF; CDR3 DNA: TGTGCCAGCAGTCCCCCTAGCGGGGTCACCGGGGAGCTGTTTTTT
V gene: TRBV5-1; D gene: -; J gene: TRBJ1-3; clone size: few; CDR3 protein: CASSASQVSSGNTIYF; CDR3 DNA: TGCGCCAGCAGCGCTTCACAGGTATCATCTGGAAACACCATATATTTT
V gene: TRBV2; D gene: TRBD1; J gene: TRBJ2-7; clone size: -; CDR3 protein: CASIGTESYEQYF; CDR3 DNA: TGTGCCAGCATCGGGACAGAATCCTACGAGCAGTACTTC
V gene: TRBV6-1; D gene: -; J gene: TRBJ2-1; clone size: -; CDR3 protein: CASSAGGWSGFF; CDR3 DNA: TGTGCCAGCAGTGCTGGTGGATGGTCGGGGTTCTTC
V gene: TRBV4-1; D gene: -; J gene: TRBJ1-5; clone size: -; CDR3 protein: CASSANRDNQPQHF; CDR3 DNA: TGCGCCAGCAGCGCAAACAGGGATAATCAGCCCCAGCATTTT
V gene: TRBV7-9; D gene: -; J gene: TRBJ2-5; clone size: -; CDR3 protein: CASSFGSPSETQYF; CDR3 DNA: TGTGCCAGCAGCTTTGGCAGTCCCTCGGAGACCCAGTACTTC
V gene: TRBV19; D gene: TRBD1; J gene: TRBJ2-6; clone size: -; CDR3 protein: CASLPGGLPSGANVLTF; CDR3 DNA: TGTGCCAGCCTCCCAGGGGGCCTACCCTCTGGGGCCAACGTCCTGACTTTC